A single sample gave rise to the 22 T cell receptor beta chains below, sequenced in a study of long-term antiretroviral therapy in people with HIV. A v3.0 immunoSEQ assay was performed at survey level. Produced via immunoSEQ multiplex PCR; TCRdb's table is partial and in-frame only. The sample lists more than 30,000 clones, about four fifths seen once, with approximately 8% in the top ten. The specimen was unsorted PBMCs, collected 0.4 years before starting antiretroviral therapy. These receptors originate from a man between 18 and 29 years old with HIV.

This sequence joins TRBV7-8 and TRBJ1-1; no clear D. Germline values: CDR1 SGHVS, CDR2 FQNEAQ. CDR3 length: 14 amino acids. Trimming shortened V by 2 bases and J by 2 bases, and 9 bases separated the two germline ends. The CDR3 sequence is CASSLFEGNTEAFF. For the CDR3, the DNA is TGTGCCAGCAGCTTATTTGAGGGAAACACTGAAGCTTTCTTT.

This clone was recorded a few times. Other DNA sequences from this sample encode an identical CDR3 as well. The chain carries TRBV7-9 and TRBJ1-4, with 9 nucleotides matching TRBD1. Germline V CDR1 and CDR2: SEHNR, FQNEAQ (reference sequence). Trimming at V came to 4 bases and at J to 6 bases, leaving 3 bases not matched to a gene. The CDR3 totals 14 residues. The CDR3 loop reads CASSSDRGYEKLFF. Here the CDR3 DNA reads TGTGCCAGCAGCTCGGACAGGGGATATGAAAAACTGTTTTTT.

CDR3 DNA: TGCGCCAGCAGCCAAGAGGTCGGGACAGAAGCTTTCTTT. Residues: CASSQEVGTEAFF. The gene calls are TRBV4-1 and TRBJ1-1; maybe TRBD1 (6 bases). Deletions cut 0 bases from V and 8 bases from J, with 10 bases between. Germline values: CDR1 MGHRA, CDR2 YSYEKL. There are 13 residues in the CDR3.

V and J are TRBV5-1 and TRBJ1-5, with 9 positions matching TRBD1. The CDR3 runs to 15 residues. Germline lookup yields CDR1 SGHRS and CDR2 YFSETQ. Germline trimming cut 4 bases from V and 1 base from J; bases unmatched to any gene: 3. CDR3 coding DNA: TGCGCCAGCAGCGAACAGGGGGCAAGCAATCAGCCCCAGCATTTT. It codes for CASSEQGASNQPQHF.

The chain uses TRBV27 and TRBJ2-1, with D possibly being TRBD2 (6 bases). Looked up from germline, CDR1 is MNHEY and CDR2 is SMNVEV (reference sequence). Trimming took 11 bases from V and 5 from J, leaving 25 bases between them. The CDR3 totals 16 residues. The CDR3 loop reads CADLDPSDRRDNEQFF. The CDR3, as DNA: TGTGCCGATTTAGACCCTAGCGACCGCCGTGACAATGAGCAGTTCTTC.

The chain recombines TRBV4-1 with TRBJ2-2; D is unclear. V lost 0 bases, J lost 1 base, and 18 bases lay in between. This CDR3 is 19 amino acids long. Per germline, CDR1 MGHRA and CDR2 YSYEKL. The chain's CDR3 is CASSQEPRRATRNTGELFF. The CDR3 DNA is TGCGCCAGCAGCCAAGAGCCCCGCCGGGCCACTCGGAACACCGGGGAGCTGTTTTTT.

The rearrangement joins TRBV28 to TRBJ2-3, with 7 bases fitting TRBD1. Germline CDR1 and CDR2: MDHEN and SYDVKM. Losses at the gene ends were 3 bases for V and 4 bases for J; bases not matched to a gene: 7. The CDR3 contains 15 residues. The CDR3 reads CASSLYPRGSDTQYF. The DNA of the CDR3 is TGTGCCAGCAGTTTGTACCCCAGGGGGTCAGATACGCAGTATTTT.

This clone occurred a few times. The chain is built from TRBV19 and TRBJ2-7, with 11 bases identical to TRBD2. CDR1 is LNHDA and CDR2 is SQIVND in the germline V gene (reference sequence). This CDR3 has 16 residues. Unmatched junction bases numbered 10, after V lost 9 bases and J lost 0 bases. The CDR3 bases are TGTGCCAGCGGGGCTAGCGGGGGGTCGTTCTCCTACGAGCAGTACTTC. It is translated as CASGASGGSFSYEQYF.

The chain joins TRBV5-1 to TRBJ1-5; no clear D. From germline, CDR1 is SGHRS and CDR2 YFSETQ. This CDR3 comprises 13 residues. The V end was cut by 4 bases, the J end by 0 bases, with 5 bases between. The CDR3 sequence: CASSHDSNQPQHF. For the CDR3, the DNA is TGCGCCAGCAGCCACGATAGCAATCAGCCCCAGCATTTT.

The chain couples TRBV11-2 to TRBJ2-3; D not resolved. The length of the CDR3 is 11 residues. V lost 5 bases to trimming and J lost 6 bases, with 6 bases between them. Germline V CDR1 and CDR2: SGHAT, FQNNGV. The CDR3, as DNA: TGTGCCAGCAGCATCTACGATACGCAGTATTTT. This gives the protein CASSIYDTQYF.

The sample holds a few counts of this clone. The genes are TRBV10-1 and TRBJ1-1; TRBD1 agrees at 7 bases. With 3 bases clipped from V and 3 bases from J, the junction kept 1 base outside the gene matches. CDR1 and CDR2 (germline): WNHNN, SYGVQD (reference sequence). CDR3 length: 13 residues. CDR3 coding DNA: TGCGCCAGCAGTGAAGGACAGGACACTGAAGCTTTCTTT. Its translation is CASSEGQDTEAFF.

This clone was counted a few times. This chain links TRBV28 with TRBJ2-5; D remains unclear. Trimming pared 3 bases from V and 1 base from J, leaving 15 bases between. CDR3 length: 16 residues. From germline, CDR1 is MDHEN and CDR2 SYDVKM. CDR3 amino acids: CASSFELGLGQETQYF. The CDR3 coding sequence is TGTGCCAGCAGTTTTGAGTTAGGGCTGGGCCAAGAGACCCAGTACTTC.

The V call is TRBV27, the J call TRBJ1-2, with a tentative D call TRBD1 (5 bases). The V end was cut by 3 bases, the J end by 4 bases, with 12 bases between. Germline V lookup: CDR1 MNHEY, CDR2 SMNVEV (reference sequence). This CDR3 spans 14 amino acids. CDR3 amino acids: CASSFFQGGYGYTF. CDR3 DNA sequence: TGTGCCAGCAGTTTTTTCCAGGGCGGCTATGGCTACACCTTC.

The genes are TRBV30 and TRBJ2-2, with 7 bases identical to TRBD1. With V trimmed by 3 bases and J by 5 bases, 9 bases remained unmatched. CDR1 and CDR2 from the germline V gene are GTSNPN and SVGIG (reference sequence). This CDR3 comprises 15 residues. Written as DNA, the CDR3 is TGTGCCTGGAGCGTTGGGACAGTTTGGACCGGGGAGCTGTTTTTT. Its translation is CAWSVGTVWTGELFF. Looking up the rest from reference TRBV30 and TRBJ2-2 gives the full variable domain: SQTIHQWPATLVQPVGSPLSLECTVEGTSNPNLYWYRQAAGRGLQLLFYSVGIGQISSEVPQNLSASRPQDRQFILSSKKLLLSDSGFYLCAWSVGTVWTGELFFGEGSRLTVL.

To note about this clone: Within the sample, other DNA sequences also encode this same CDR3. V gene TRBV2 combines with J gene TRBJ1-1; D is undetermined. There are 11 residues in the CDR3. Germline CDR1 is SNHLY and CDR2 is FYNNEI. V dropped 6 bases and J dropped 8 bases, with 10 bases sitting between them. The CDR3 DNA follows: TGTGCCAGCAGGGCCGGACCCGAAGCTTTCTTT. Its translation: CASRAGPEAFF.

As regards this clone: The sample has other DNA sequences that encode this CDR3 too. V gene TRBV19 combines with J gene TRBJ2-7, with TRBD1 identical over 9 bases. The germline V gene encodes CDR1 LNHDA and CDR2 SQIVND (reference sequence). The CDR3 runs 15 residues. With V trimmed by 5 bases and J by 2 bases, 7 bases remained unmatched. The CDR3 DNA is TGTGCCAGTAGTGAGGGACAGGGTGTTACCTACGAGCAGTACTTC. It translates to CASSEGQGVTYEQYF.

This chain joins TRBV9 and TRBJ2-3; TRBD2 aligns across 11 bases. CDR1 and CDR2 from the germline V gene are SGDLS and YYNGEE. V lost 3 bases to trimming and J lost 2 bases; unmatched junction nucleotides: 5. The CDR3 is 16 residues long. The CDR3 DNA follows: TGTGCCAGCAGCGCCGAACTAGCGGGAGCCACAGATACGCAGTATTTT. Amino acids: CASSAELAGATDTQYF.

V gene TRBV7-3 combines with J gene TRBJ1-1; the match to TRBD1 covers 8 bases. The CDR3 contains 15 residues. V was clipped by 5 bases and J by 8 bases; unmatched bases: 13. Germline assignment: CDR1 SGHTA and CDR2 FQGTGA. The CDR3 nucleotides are TGTGCCAGCAGCCGAGGCACCGGGACAGGAAGAGAAGCTTTCTTT. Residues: CASSRGTGTGREAFF.

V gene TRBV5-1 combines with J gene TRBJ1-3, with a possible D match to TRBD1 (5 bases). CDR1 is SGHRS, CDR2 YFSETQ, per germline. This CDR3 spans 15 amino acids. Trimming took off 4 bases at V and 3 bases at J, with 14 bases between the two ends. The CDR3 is CASSLGRADGNTIYF. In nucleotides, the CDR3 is TGCGCCAGCAGCCTCGGCAGGGCCGATGGAAACACCATATATTTT.

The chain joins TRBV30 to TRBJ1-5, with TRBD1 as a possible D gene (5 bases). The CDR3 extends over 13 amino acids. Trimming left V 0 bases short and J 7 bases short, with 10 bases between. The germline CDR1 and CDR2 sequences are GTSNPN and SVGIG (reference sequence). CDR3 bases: TGTGCCTGGAGTGTACTCGGGGCCCAGCCCCAGCATTTT. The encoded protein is CAWSVLGAQPQHF. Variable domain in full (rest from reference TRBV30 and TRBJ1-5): SQTIHQWPATLVQPVGSPLSLECTVEGTSNPNLYWYRQAAGRGLQLLFYSVGIGQISSEVPQNLSASRPQDRQFILSSKKLLLSDSGFYLCAWSVLGAQPQHFGDGTRLSIL.

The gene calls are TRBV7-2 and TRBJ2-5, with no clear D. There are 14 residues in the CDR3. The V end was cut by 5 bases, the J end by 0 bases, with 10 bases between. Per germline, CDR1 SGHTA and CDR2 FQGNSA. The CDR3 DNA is TGTGCCAGCAGCCTCGGGCTACACCAAGAGACCCAGTACTTC. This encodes CASSLGLHQETQYF.

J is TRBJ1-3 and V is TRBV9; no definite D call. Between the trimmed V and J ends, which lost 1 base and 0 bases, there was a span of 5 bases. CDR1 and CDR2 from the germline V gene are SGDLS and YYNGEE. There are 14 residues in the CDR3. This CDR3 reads CASSVMASGNTIYF. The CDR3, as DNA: TGTGCCAGCAGCGTAATGGCCTCTGGAAACACCATATATTTT. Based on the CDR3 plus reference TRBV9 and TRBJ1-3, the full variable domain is DSGVTQTPKHLITATGQRVTLRCSPRSGDLSVYWYQQSLDQGLQFLIQYYNGEERAKGNILERFSAQQFPDLHSELNLSSLELGDSALYFCASSVMASGNTIYFGEGSWLTVV.